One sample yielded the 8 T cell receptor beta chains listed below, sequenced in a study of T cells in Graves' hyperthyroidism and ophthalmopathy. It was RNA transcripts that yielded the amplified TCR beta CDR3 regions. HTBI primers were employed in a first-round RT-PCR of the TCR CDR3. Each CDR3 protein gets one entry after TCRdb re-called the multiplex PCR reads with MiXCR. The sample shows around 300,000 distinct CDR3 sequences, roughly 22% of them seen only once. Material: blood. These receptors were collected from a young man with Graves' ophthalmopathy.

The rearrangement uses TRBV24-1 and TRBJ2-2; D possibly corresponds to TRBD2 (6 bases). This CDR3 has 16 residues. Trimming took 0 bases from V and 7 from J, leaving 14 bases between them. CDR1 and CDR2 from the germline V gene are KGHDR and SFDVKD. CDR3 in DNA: TGTGCCACCAGTGATTTGTCGGGAGTAAATGGCGGGGAGCTGTTTTTT. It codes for CATSDLSGVNGGELFF.

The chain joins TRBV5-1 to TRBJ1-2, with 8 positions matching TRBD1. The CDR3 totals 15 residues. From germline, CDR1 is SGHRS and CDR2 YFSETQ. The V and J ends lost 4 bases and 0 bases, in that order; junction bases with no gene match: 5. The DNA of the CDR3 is TGCGCCAGCAGCATTCAGGGGGCAGCTAACTATGGCTACACCTTC. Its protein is CASSIQGAANYGYTF.

The CDR3 nucleotides are TGTGCCTGCACGACAGTGGAGGGGTACGAGCAGTACTTC. It is translated as CACTTVEGYEQYF. V is TRBV30 and J is TRBJ2-7; perhaps TRBD2 as D (6 bases). Germline V gene sequence: CDR1 GTSNPN, CDR2 SVGIG (reference sequence). This CDR3 has 13 residues. V dropped 6 bases and J dropped 4 bases, with 16 bases sitting between them. Together with reference TRBV30 and TRBJ2-7, the CDR3 gives the full variable domain: SQTIHQWPATLVQPVGSPLSLECTVEGTSNPNLYWYRQAAGRGLQLLFYSVGIGQISSEVPQNLSASRPQDRQFILSSKKLLLSDSGFYLCACTTVEGYEQYFGPGTRLTVT.

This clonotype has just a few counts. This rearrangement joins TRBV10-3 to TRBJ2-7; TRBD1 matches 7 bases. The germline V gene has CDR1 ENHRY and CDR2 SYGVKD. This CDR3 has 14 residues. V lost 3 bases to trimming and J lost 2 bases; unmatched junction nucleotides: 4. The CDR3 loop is CAISDSGTAYEQYF. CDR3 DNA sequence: TGTGCCATCAGTGACTCCGGGACAGCCTACGAGCAGTACTTC.

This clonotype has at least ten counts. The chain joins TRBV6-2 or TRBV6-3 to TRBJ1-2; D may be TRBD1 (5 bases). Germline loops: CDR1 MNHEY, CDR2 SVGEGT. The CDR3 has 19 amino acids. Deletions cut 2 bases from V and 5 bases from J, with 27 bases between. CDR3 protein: CASSYHSSISFVRGYGYTF. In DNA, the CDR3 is TGTGCCAGCAGTTACCACAGCTCAATCAGCTTCGTTCGGGGGTATGGCTACACCTTC.

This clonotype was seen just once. The CDR3 coding sequence is TGTGCCAGCAGCCAAATCGGGACAGGGGAAGCTTTCTTT. Protein sequence: CASSQIGTGEAFF. V and J are TRBV3-1 and TRBJ1-1, with TRBD1 matching 9 bases. The CDR3 has 13 residues. The ends lost 2 bases at V and 8 bases at J; junction bases unmatched: 3. The germline V gene encodes CDR1 LGHDT and CDR2 YNNKEL (reference sequence).

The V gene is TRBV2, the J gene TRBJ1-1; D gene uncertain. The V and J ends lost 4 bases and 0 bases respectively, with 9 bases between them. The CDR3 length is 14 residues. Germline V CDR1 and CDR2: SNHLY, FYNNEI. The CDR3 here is CASSVSPMNTEAFF. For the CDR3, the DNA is TGTGCCAGCAGTGTTTCGCCCATGAACACTGAAGCTTTCTTT.

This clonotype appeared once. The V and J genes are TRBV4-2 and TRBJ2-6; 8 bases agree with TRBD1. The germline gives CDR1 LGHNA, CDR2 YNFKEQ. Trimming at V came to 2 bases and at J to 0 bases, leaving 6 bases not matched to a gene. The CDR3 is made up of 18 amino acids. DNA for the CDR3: TGTGCCAGCAGCCAAACCCGGGACAGGCCCTCTGGGGCCAACGTCCTGACTTTC. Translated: CASSQTRDRPSGANVLTF.